One T cell receptor beta chain is described in this entry. This record belongs to a study of blood T cell repertoires in COVID-19. Study summary: Italy, Spain and the United States were the sources of the convalescent and acute COVID-19 samples.

Original data processing: Amplifying reference gene primers gave estimates of nucleated cell counts. Method: immunoSEQ multiplex PCR; TCRdb's copy keeps in-frame clones and lacks some. That table is the source of V, J and clone size, and D and trimming were worked out from the DNA. This table holds around 94,000 clones, 80% to 90% found once. This CDR3 is 18 amino acids long. The J segment lost 4 bases and the V segment lost 4 bases, leaving 12 bases of the junction unmatched. CDR1 is MNHEY and CDR2 is SVGEGT in the germline V gene. This clonotype originated in a man older than 75 with acute or convalescent COVID-19. This rearrangement joins TRBV6-2 or TRBV6-3 to TRBJ2-3; 12 bases are a match to TRBD1. Material: peripheral blood. The CDR3 sequence is CASSSPPGQGAPADTQYF. Written as DNA, the CDR3 is TGTGCCAGCAGTTCCCCACCGGGACAGGGGGCGCCGGCAGATACGCAGTATTTT.